These 2 T cell receptor beta chains share one sample of origin, sequenced in a study of T-cell memory formation after mild COVID-19. Each CDR3 protein gets one entry after TCRdb re-called the 5' RACE reads with MiXCR. Found here are fewer than 50,000 distinct CDR3 sequences, approximately 12% of them singletons; the top ten hold over 20%. Sequenced material: PBMCs or a T cell subset sorted from them (not recorded which). The receptors here all came from a man aged 18 to 30 who had mild COVID-19 (a few samples of this study predate the infection). Cell type and time point are not known.

V is TRBV5-5 and J is TRBJ2-1; a weak D match, TRBD2 (5 bases). CDR1 SGHKS and CDR2 YYEKEE come from the germline V gene (reference sequence). The CDR3 extends over 14 amino acids. Trimming stripped 3 bases from V and 3 bases from J, with 10 bases between. CDR3 in DNA: TGTGCCAGCAGCTCGCAGGCGGGCTACAATGAGCAGTTCTTC. Residues: CASSSQAGYNEQFF.

V is TRBV4-2 and J is TRBJ1-1, with unresolved D. This CDR3 is built from 15 residues. The V gene lost 3 bases and the J gene lost 0 bases, with 11 bases spanning the gap. CDR1 is LGHNA, CDR2 YNFKEQ, per germline. The CDR3: CASSHVSLMNTEAFF. Here the CDR3 DNA reads TGTGCCAGCAGCCACGTGTCCCTGATGAACACTGAAGCTTTCTTT.